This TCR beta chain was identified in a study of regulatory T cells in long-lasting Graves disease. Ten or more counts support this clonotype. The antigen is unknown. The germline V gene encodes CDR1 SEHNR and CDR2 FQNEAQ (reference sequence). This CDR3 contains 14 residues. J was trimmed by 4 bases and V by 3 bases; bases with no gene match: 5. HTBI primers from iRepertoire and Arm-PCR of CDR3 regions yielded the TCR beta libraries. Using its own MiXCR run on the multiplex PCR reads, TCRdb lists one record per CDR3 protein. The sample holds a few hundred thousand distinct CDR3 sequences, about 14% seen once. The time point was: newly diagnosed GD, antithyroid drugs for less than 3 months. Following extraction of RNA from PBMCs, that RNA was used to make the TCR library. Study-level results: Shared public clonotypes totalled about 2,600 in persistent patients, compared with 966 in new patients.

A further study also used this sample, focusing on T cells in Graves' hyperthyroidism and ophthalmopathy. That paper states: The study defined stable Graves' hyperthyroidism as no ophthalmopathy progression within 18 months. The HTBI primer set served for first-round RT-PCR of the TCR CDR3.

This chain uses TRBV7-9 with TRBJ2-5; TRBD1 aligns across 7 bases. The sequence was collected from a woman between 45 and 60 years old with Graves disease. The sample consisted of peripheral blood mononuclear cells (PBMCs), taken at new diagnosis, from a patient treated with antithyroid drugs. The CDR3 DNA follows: TGTGCCAGCAGCTTCGACAGGGTTCGAGAGACCCAGTACTTC. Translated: CASSFDRVRETQYF.